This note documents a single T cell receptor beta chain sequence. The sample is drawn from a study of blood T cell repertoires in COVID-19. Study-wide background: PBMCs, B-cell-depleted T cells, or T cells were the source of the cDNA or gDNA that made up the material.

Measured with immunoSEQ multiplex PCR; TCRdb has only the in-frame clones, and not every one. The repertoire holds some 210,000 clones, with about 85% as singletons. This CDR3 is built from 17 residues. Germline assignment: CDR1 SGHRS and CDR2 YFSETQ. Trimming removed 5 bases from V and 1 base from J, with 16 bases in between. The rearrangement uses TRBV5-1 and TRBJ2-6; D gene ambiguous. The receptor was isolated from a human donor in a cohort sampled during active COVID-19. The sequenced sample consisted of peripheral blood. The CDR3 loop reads CASSGQIIRSGANVLTF. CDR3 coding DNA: TGCGCCAGCAGTGGGCAGATAATCCGGTCTGGGGCCAACGTCCTGACTTTC.